The rows below give T cell receptor beta chains drawn from one sample of a study of early T cells in non-severe SARS-CoV-2 infection. TCRdb reprocessed the 5' RACE reads via MiXCR and lists one record per CDR3 protein. Of about 39,000 distinct CDR3 sequences listed, about 7% were seen once; the top ten hold roughly 5.1%. Sequenced material: whole blood. The receptors stem from an adult who was a healthcare worker with PCR-confirmed SARS-CoV-2 infection or an uninfected control (not recorded which). Each CDR3 is given with its conserved first and last residue. D genes are given only for firm matches. For some rows the clone size is stated as once, few or many, or as a class when expanded; others skip it.

-,few,TRBV6-6,TRBJ2-4,TGTGCCAGCAGTTATACCATCGACATTCAGTACTTC,CASSYTIDIQYF
TRBD2,many,TRBV6-1,TRBJ2-4,TGTGCCACCCCGGGAGGGATGGGCATTCAGTACTTC,CATPGGMGIQYF
TRBD2,-,TRBV5-1,TRBJ2-1,TGCGCCAGCAGCTCAAGACTAGCGGCCTACAATGAGCAGTTCTTC,CASSSRLAAYNEQFF
-,many,TRBV20-1,TRBJ2-1,TGCAGTGCTAGAGTTTCGCGGATGAGCTCCTACAATGAGCAGTTCTTC,CSARVSRMSSYNEQFF
-,-,TRBV6-2/TRBV6-3,TRBJ2-7,TGTGCCAGCAGTTATAACACAGCCGAGCAGTACTTC,CASSYNTAEQYF
-,many,TRBV11-2,TRBJ2-2,TGTGCCAGCAGTCGGGGGATGTTGGACGGGGAGCTGTTTTTT,CASSRGMLDGELFF
-,-,TRBV19,TRBJ2-1,TGTGCCAGTAGTTATAGCCTGACTTCCTACAATGAGCAGTTCTTC,CASSYSLTSYNEQFF
TRBD2,many,TRBV5-4,TRBJ2-3,TGTGCCAGCAGCTTGGAGGGACTAGCGGGGGGTTATAGCACAGATACGCAGTATTTT,CASSLEGLAGGYSTDTQYF
-,many,TRBV9,TRBJ2-3,TGTGCCAGCAGCGTAGACCAGGGTCTTGTAGATACGCAGTATTTT,CASSVDQGLVDTQYF
-,-,TRBV6-1,TRBJ2-7,TGTGCCAGCAGCAAAGTCTACGAGCAGTACTTC,CASSKVYEQYF
-,medium-sized,TRBV3-1,TRBJ2-3,TGTGCCAGCAGCCTCCGAGGCGGAGATACGCAGTATTTT,CASSLRGGDTQYF
TRBD1,-,TRBV4-1,TRBJ2-7,TGCGCCAGCAGCCAATCTCAGGGACAGTGGAGAAAGTACTTC,CASSQSQGQWRKYF
-,many,TRBV5-1,TRBJ1-4,TGCGCCAGCAGCTTGGAAGGAGTCCGGGAAAAACTGTTTTTT,CASSLEGVREKLFF
-,many,TRBV7-9,TRBJ2-7,TGTGCCAGCAGCTTGGGGGGGCGCGAGGACGAGCAGTACTTC,CASSLGGREDEQYF
-,few,TRBV6-6,TRBJ2-7,TGTGCCAGCAGCGCAGGAGGATACGAGCAGTACTTC,CASSAGGYEQYF
-,many,TRBV7-7,TRBJ2-2,TGTGCCAGCAGCTGGTCACGGACGGACACCGGGGAGCTGTTTTTT,CASSWSRTDTGELFF
TRBD2,-,TRBV12-3/TRBV12-4,TRBJ2-3,TGTGCCAGCACCATGATTGCGGGGGGGAGCACAGATACGCAGTATTTT,CASTMIAGGSTDTQYF
-,many,TRBV6-4,TRBJ2-1,TGTGCCAGCAGTGAGGGGGCTTCCTACAATGAGCAGTTCTTC,CASSEGASYNEQFF
-,-,TRBV2,TRBJ2-7,TGTGCCAGCGTCTCCGGGCCTTCCTCCTACGAGCAGTACTTC,CASVSGPSSYEQYF
TRBD1,many,TRBV2,TRBJ2-1,TGTGCCAGCAGTGATCGGACAGGGGGTCGTTGGTACAATGAGCAGTTCTTC,CASSDRTGGRWYNEQFF
-,many,TRBV5-1,TRBJ1-5,TGCGCCAGCAGCCTACAGGGACTGGGCCAGCCCCAGCATTTT,CASSLQGLGQPQHF
-,-,TRBV14,TRBJ1-4,TGTGCCAGCAGCCAAGAGGCAGCCCGGGAGAAACTGTTTTTT,CASSQEAAREKLFF
-,medium-sized,TRBV7-2,TRBJ1-5,TGTGCCAGCAGCTTAGATACGGGAACCAATCAGCCCCAGCATTTT,CASSLDTGTNQPQHF
-,many,TRBV7-2,TRBJ1-3,TGTGCCAGCAGCTTAGGGAGCTCTGGAAACACCATATATTTT,CASSLGSSGNTIYF
-,-,TRBV12-3/TRBV12-4,TRBJ2-7,TGTGCCAGCAGTTCCAGGGATACCTCCTACGAGCAGTACTTC,CASSSRDTSYEQYF
TRBD2,many,TRBV18,TRBJ2-5,TGTGCCAGCTCACCGGCGAGCGGGGGGGCCGGAGAGACCCAGTACTTC,CASSPASGGAGETQYF
-,-,TRBV7-9,TRBJ2-3,TGTGCCAGCAGCCGCAGGGGCAGGGAAACAGATACGCAGTATTTT,CASSRRGRETDTQYF
TRBD1,few,TRBV2,TRBJ2-7,TGTGCCAGCAGTGGGACAGGGAGGGAGCAGTACTTC,CASSGTGREQYF
TRBD1,-,TRBV5-4,TRBJ2-3,TGTGCCAGCAGCTCCGGGACAGTCGCAGATACGCAGTATTTT,CASSSGTVADTQYF
-,few,TRBV6-1,TRBJ1-4,TGTGCCAGCAGAGAATGGGATGGGGCAGGTGAAAAACTGTTTTTT,CASREWDGAGEKLFF
-,-,TRBV7-9,TRBJ1-5,TGTGCCAGTGCGAGGACGGGCGATCAGCCCCAGCATTTT,CASARTGDQPQHF
-,-,TRBV3-1,TRBJ2-3,TGTGCCAGCAGCCAAGGGAATCCGGGACGCACAGATACGCAGTATTTT,CASSQGNPGRTDTQYF